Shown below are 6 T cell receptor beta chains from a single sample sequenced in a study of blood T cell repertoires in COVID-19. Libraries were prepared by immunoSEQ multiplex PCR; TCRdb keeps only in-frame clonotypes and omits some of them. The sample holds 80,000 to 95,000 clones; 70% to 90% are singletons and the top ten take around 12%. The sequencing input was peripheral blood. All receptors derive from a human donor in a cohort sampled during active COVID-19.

DNA for the CDR3: TGTGCCAGCAGTCCACCCGGGACAGCAGCTATGGGCTACACCTTC. Translation gives CASSPPGTAAMGYTF. The gene calls are TRBV28 and TRBJ1-2, with 7 bases fitting TRBD1. In germline, CDR1 is MDHEN, CDR2 SYDVKM. The CDR3 has 15 residues. The junction had 14 bases not matched to a gene; V was cut back by 5 bases and J by 8 bases.

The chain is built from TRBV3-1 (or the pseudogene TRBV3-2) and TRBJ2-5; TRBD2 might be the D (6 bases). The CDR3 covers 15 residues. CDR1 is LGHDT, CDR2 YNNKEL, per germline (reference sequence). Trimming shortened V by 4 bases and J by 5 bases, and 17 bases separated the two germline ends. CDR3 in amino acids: CASSPPGRDGETQYF. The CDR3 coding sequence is TGTGCCAGCAGCCCGCCCGGGCGGGATGGGGAGACCCAGTACTTC.

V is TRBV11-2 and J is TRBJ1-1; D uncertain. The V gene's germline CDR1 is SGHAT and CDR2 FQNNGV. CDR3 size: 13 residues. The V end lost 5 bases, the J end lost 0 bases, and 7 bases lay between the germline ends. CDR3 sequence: CASSQYMNTEAFF. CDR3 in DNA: TGTGCCAGCAGCCAATACATGAACACTGAAGCTTTCTTT.

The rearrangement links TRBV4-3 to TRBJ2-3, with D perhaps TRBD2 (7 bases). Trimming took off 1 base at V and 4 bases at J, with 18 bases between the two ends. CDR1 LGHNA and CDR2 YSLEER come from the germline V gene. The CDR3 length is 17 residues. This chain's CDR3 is CASSQARGGGGSDTQYF. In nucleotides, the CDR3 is TGCGCCAGCAGCCAAGCACGGGGAGGGGGAGGATCAGATACGCAGTATTTT.

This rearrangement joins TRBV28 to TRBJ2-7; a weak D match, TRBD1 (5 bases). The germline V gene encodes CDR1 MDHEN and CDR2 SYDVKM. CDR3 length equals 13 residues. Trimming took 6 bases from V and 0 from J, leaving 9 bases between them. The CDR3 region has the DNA TGTGCCAGCAGACGACAGCGCTCCTACGAGCAGTACTTC. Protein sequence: CASRRQRSYEQYF. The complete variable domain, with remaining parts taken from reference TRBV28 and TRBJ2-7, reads DVKVTQSSRYLVKRTGEKVFLECVQDMDHENMFWYRQDPGLGLRLIYFSYDVKMKEKGDIPEGYSVSREKKERFSLILESASTNQTSMYLCASRRQRSYEQYFGPGTRLTVT.

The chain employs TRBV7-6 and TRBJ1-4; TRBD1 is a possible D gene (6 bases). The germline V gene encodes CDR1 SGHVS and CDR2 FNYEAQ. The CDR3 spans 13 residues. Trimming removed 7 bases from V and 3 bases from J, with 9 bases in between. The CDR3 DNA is TGTGCCAGCAACGGACAGCCTAATGAAAAACTGTTTTTT. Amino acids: CASNGQPNEKLFF.